What follows are 25 T cell receptor beta chains derived from one specimen sequenced in a study of pediatric ulcerative colitis (dated by TCRdb to between 2017 and 2020). Libraries were made using the immunoSEQ multiplex PCR assay. TCRdb holds this immuneACCESS table with in-frame rearrangements only. Some clones are missing; in checked studies, unresolved V genes explain under half, and the rest has no known cause. The sample table holds fewer than 40,000 clones, of which roughly 83% were seen once. 23% of the sample goes to the ten largest clones. The specimen was blood. All receptors come from a girl aged 10 to 17 with moderate ulcerative colitis.

The J gene is TRBJ2-7, the V gene TRBV18; TRBD2 agrees at 12 bases. Looked up from germline, CDR1 is KGHSH and CDR2 is LQKENI. This CDR3 has 15 amino acids. V dropped 8 bases and J dropped 0; count of bases not matched to a gene: 5. The CDR3 nucleotides are TGTGCCAGCGGATCGACTAGCGGGAGCTCCTACGAGCAGTACTTC. Its protein product is CASGSTSGSSYEQYF.

In regard to this clone: The sample holds other DNA sequences that translate to the same CDR3. This sequence joins TRBV7-2 and TRBJ2-1; 11 nucleotides agree with TRBD2. This CDR3 comprises 16 residues. The ends lost 1 base at V and 4 bases at J; junction bases unmatched: 3. CDR1 is SGHTA, CDR2 FQGNSA, per germline. The DNA for the CDR3 is TGTGCCAGCAGCTTAGGTACTAGCGGGGGTTACAATGAGCAGTTCTTC. Its translation is CASSLGTSGGYNEQFF.

This clone has a handful of counts. The chain combines TRBV7-9 with TRBJ1-1; 7 bases match TRBD1. Germline V gives CDR1 SEHNR, CDR2 FQNEAQ (reference sequence). The CDR3 has 14 residues. Trimming removed 5 bases from V and 5 bases from J; junction bases left unmatched: 8. CDR3 residues: CASSPGGLWTEAFF. CDR3 nucleotide sequence: TGTGCCAGCAGCCCAGGGGGGTTATGGACTGAAGCTTTCTTT. Complete variable domain (other parts from reference TRBV7-9 and TRBJ1-1): DTGVSQNPRHKITKRGQNVTFRCDPISEHNRLYWYRQTLGQGPEFLTYFQNEAQLEKSRLLSDRFSAERPKGSFSTLEIQRTEQGDSAMYLCASSPGGLWTEAFFGQGTRLTVV.

The chain carries TRBV2 and TRBJ2-3, with TRBD2 matching over 8 bases. The CDR3 sequence is 15 residues long. V shed 6 bases, J shed 1 base, and the junction held 6 bases outside the gene matches. Per the germline V gene, CDR1 is SNHLY and CDR2 is FYNNEI. The CDR3 DNA reads as TGTGCCAGCAGCCCTCTGACTAGCGGCACAGATACGCAGTATTTT. Translation gives CASSPLTSGTDTQYF.

Comment on this clone: The sample carries other DNA sequences with the same CDR3. CDR3 protein: CATSRDRGATNEKLFF. CDR3 in DNA: TGTGCCACCAGCAGAGATCGCGGGGCAACTAATGAAAAACTGTTTTTT. The chain couples TRBV15 to TRBJ1-4, with D unclear. The ends were cut back, 0 bases at V and 0 bases at J, with 8 bases in the middle. CDR3 length equals 16 residues. The germline CDR1 and CDR2 sequences are LNHNV and YYDKDF (reference sequence). The complete variable domain, with remaining parts taken from reference TRBV15 and TRBJ1-4, reads DAMVIQNPRYQVTQFGKPVTLSCSQTLNHNVMYWYQQKSSQAPKLLFHYYDKDFNNEADTPDNFQSRRPNTSFCFLDIRSPGLGDTAMYLCATSRDRGATNEKLFFGSGTQLSVL.

V and J are TRBV6-5 and TRBJ1-1; D remains unclear. The germline V and J ends were trimmed by 6 bases and 4 bases, with 12 bases remaining between them. CDR3 length: 13 residues. Germline CDR1 is MNHEY and CDR2 is SVGAGI. The CDR3 spells CASRPGPGTEAFF. Written as DNA, the CDR3 is TGTGCCAGCAGACCTGGACCGGGCACTGAAGCTTTCTTT.

The chain joins TRBV10-2 to TRBJ2-1; 10 bases align to TRBD2. CDR3 length: 20 amino acids. The V segment lost 10 bases and the J segment 5 bases; nucleotides outside the gene matches: 26. Per germline, CDR1 WSHSY and CDR2 SAAADI. CDR3 sequence reads: CATEISSEGASLAGNNEQFF. CDR3 coding DNA: TGCGCCACCGAGATAAGCAGTGAGGGGGCTTCACTAGCGGGAAACAATGAGCAGTTCTTC.

This chain links TRBV6-5 with TRBJ1-6; D might be TRBD1 (6 bases). The germline V and J ends were trimmed by 0 bases and 7 bases, with 7 bases remaining between them. The CDR3 spans 14 residues. CDR1 is MNHEY, CDR2 SVGAGI, per germline. CDR3 amino acids: CASSYSGQNSPLHF. CDR3 DNA sequence: TGTGCCAGCAGTTACTCTGGACAGAATTCACCCCTCCACTTT.

The chain employs TRBV4-1 and TRBJ2-3; 10 bases fit TRBD1. The V and J ends lost 3 bases and 2 bases, in that order; junction bases with no gene match: 5. The CDR3 covers 16 residues. The germline V gene encodes CDR1 MGHRA and CDR2 YSYEKL. CDR3 in amino acids: CASSQLDRGVTDTQYF. The CDR3 DNA follows: TGCGCCAGCAGCCAGCTGGACAGGGGGGTCACAGATACGCAGTATTTT.

The V gene is TRBV5-1, the J gene TRBJ2-1; D is unclear. The germline CDR1 and CDR2 sequences are SGHRS and YFSETQ. The length of the CDR3 is 15 residues. Trimming left V 1 base short and J 4 bases short, with 12 bases between. The DNA of the CDR3 is TGCGCCAGCAGCTTGAAAACTGAACAATACAATGAGCAGTTCTTC. Its protein is CASSLKTEQYNEQFF.

In its sample, this clone was seen a few times. The V call is TRBV19, the J call TRBJ1-3; the D is unclear. CDR3 size: 12 residues. Germline values: CDR1 LNHDA, CDR2 SQIVND (reference sequence). V was pared by 11 bases and J by 11 bases, with 19 bases between. The CDR3 here is CASSPQAAAIYF. The CDR3 nucleotides read TGTGCCTCCTCCCCCCAGGCAGCGGCCATATATTTT.

This clone was picked up one time. CDR3 nucleotide sequence: TGTGCCAGCAGCTTAGCGGGGGGGGTATCCTACAATGAGCAGTTCTTC. It encodes CASSLAGGVSYNEQFF. J is TRBJ2-1 and V is TRBV7-7, with 7 bases identical to TRBD2. The CDR3 runs 16 residues. The germline CDR1 and CDR2 sequences are SSHAT and FNYEAQ (reference sequence). V was clipped by 0 bases and J by 1 base; unmatched bases: 3.

J is TRBJ2-1 and V is TRBV10-3, with a tentative D call TRBD2 (6 bases). The CDR3 runs to 16 residues. The V end was cut by 6 bases, the J end by 7 bases, with 22 bases between. Per germline, CDR1 ENHRY and CDR2 SYGVKD. The CDR3 sequence: CAIREGGHYIRNEQFF. CDR3 nucleotides: TGTGCCATCAGGGAGGGCGGACATTATATCAGGAATGAGCAGTTCTTC.

On this clone: Relative to the germline gene, one junction end is altered; a read error may explain this. V is TRBV9 and J is TRBJ2-7; 9 bases agree with TRBD1. Germline CDR1 and CDR2: SGDLS and YYNGEE. This CDR3 region has 11 residues. CDR3 region: CASRGQGPPLF. DNA of the CDR3: TGTGCCAGCAGGGGACAGGGTCCTCCACTCTTC. The whole variable domain, remainder taken from reference TRBV9 and TRBJ2-7, is DSGVTQTPKHLITATGQRVTLRCSPRSGDLSVYWYQQSLDQGLQFLIQYYNGEERAKGNILERFSAQQFPDLHSELNLSSLELGDSALYFCASRGQGPPLFGPGTRLTVT.

In its sample, this clone was seen once. The rearrangement joins TRBV6-4 to TRBJ2-1; 7 bases fit TRBD2. This CDR3 has 14 residues. J gave up 2 bases and V 6 bases, and 4 bases lay outside the gene matches. CDR1 MRHNA and CDR2 SNTAGT come from the germline V gene. CDR3 sequence (DNA): TGTGCCAGCAGCGCTAGCGGAACCTACAATGAGCAGTTCTTC. Protein product: CASSASGTYNEQFF.

There are many counts of this clone. The J gene is TRBJ2-1, the V gene TRBV7-8; D may be TRBD2 (5 bases). The CDR3 totals 14 residues. Germline V gene lookup returns CDR1 SGHVS and CDR2 FQNEAQ. The V end was cut by 5 bases, the J end by 1 base, with 9 bases between. CDR3 sequence reads: CASSTGGSYNEQFF. The CDR3 coding sequence is TGTGCCAGCAGCACCGGAGGTTCCTACAATGAGCAGTTCTTC.

This clone has more than one count but fewer than ten. This chain connects TRBV5-8 to TRBJ2-5, with D perhaps TRBD2 (6 bases). This CDR3 contains 16 residues. Germline V gene sequence: CDR1 SGHTS, CDR2 YDEGEE. Trimming removed 0 bases from V and 2 bases from J, with 14 bases in between. The CDR3 reads CASSLGGGGDQETQYF. CDR3 sequence (DNA): TGTGCCAGCAGCTTGGGAGGTGGCGGGGATCAAGAGACCCAGTACTTC. Full variable domain (rest looked up from reference TRBV5-8 and TRBJ2-5): EAGVTQSPTHLIKTRGQQATLRCSPISGHTSVYWYQQALGLGLQFLLWYDEGEERNRGNFPPRFSGRQFPNYSSELNVNALELEDSALYLCASSLGGGGDQETQYFGPGTRLLVL.

This clone was found a few times. One end of the junction varies from germline; a read error may be responsible. The chain joins TRBV5-6 to TRBJ1-2; D might be TRBD1 (5 bases). Germline V gives CDR1 SGHDT, CDR2 YYEEEE. The CDR3 is 15 residues long. The CDR3 DNA reads TGTGCCAGCAGCTTGGCCTACAGGACGACGATTGTTGATGCCTTC. The encoded protein is CASSLAYRTTIVDAF.

The chain is built from TRBV27 and TRBJ1-2; the D gene is possibly TRBD1 (5 bases). Germline V gene data show CDR1 as MNHEY and CDR2 as SMNVEV (reference sequence). Trimming shortened V by 4 bases and J by 2 bases, and 14 bases separated the two germline ends. The CDR3 is 15 amino acids. The CDR3 DNA is TGTGCCAGCAGTTCACCTTCGACAGAGAACTATGGCTACACCTTC. Amino acid sequence: CASSSPSTENYGYTF.

This rearrangement joins TRBV6-1 to TRBJ1-5; D is uncertain. The CDR3 runs to 14 residues. V was cut by 3 bases and J by 6 bases, with 12 bases left in between. Per germline, CDR1 MNHNS and CDR2 SASEGT. The CDR3 spells CASSDLTRIQPQHF. The CDR3 DNA sequence: TGTGCCAGCAGTGACCTCACACGTATTCAGCCCCAGCATTTT.

This clone was observed a few times. The genes are TRBV6-1 and TRBJ1-5; D is possibly TRBD1 (5 bases). V shed 0 bases and J shed 7 bases, with 10 bases lying between them. This CDR3 has 14 amino acids. The germline V gene has CDR1 MNHNS and CDR2 SASEGT. For the CDR3, the DNA is TGTGCCAGCAGTGAAGCGGGTTGGGGCCAGCCCCAGCATTTT. This encodes CASSEAGWGQPQHF.

This clone was counted between two and nine times. The chain has TRBV19 and TRBJ1-6; TRBD1 might be the D (5 bases). CDR3 size: 16 residues. In germline, CDR1 is LNHDA, CDR2 SQIVND (reference sequence). V was trimmed by 3 bases and J by 0 bases, leaving 9 bases between them. CDR3 nucleotide sequence: TGTGCCAGTAGTATGGGACGAAGCTCCTATAATTCACCCCTCCACTTT. Encoded protein: CASSMGRSSYNSPLHF.

The rearrangement uses TRBV12-5 and TRBJ2-3, with D tentatively TRBD2 (7 bases). V lost 4 bases, J lost 3 bases, and 11 bases lay in between. Germline V gene data show CDR1 as LGHNT and CDR2 as FRNRAP. The CDR3 consists of 14 residues. CDR3 in amino acids: CASGSGGATDTQYF. The CDR3 nucleotides read TGTGCTAGTGGTTCTGGGGGGGCGACAGATACGCAGTATTTT. The complete variable domain, with remaining parts taken from reference TRBV12-5 and TRBJ2-3, reads DARVTQTPRHKVTEMGQEVTMRCQPILGHNTVFWYRQTMMQGLELLAYFRNRAPLDDSGMPKDRFSAEMPDATLATLKIQPSEPRDSAVYFCASGSGGATDTQYFGPGTRLTVL.

The rearrangement links TRBV5-4 to TRBJ2-7; 16 nucleotides match TRBD2. CDR1 is SGHNT and CDR2 is YYREEE in the germline V gene (reference sequence). With V trimmed by 5 bases and J by 9 bases, 11 bases remained unmatched. This CDR3 spans 16 amino acids. CDR3 in DNA: TGTGCCAGCAGACGTTGGGGACTAGCGGGAGGGGGCAGGCAGTACTTC. This codes for CASRRWGLAGGGRQYF.

The chain uses TRBV10-3 and TRBJ2-7; 10 nucleotides agree with TRBD1. This CDR3 has 14 amino acids. Germline trimming cut 6 bases from V and 2 bases from J; bases unmatched to any gene: 4. Per germline, CDR1 ENHRY and CDR2 SYGVKD. The CDR3 sequence is CAIRPGTGAYEQYF. In nucleotides, the CDR3 is TGTGCCATCAGGCCCGGGACAGGGGCCTACGAGCAGTACTTC.